One and the same sample provided the 3 T cell receptor beta chains below, sequenced in a study of tumor and adjacent non-tumor tissue in lung cancer. A modified ARM-PCR protocol with three rounds of nested PCR amplified TCRbeta. In TCRdb, the multiplex PCR reads were re-called with MiXCR into one record per CDR3 protein. This table has tens of thousands of distinct CDR3 sequences, over 60% appearing once. This sample's RNA came from whole unsorted tissue. This non-tumor lung sample came from over 3 cm beyond the tumor edge. The sequenced material came from distant non-tumor lung tissue. The source of these receptors is a man in his sixties or seventies with non-small cell lung cancer.

Regarding this clonotype: Sequence at one end of the junction differs from germline and may be a read error. The chain joins TRBV11-2 to TRBJ2-5; a weak D match, TRBD2 (6 bases). Germline V gene sequence: CDR1 SGHAT, CDR2 FQNNGV. The CDR3 runs to 15 residues. The CDR3 spells CASSLGDWDQESQYF. In DNA form, the CDR3 reads TGTGCCAGCAGCTTAGGGGACTGGGATCAAGAGAGCCAGTACTTC.

On this clonotype: Germline is not matched at one junction end, which may reflect a read error. This chain links TRBV5-4 with TRBJ2-5; the match to TRBD1 covers 7 bases. The CDR3 spans 14 residues. CDR1 and CDR2 (germline): SGHNT, YYREEE (reference sequence). CDR3 region: CASSLDRRQEAQYF. DNA for the CDR3: TGCGCCAGCAGCTTGGACAGGAGACAAGAGGCCCAGTACTTC.

This clonotype appeared a few times. A much larger clone differs from this one at a single base, so this may be a read error. The V gene is TRBV6-5, the J gene TRBJ2-2, with 7 bases that match TRBD1. The CDR3 sequence is 13 residues long. CDR1 MNHEY and CDR2 SVGAGI come from the germline V gene. Here the CDR3 reads CASLTGNNGEPFF. In nucleotides, the CDR3 is TGTGCCAGCTTGACAGGGAACAACGGGGAGCCGTTTTTT.